A single TCR beta chain is shown here with its context. V trimming: 2 bases; J trimming: 5 bases; junction bases outside the gene matches: 6. The CDR3 covers 15 residues. Germline CDR1 and CDR2: SGHDN and FVKESK. Arm-PCR of CDR3 regions and iRepertoire HTBI primers were the basis on which TCR beta libraries were built. TCRdb called the multiplex PCR reads again in MiXCR, with one record for every CDR3 protein. The data hold about 620,000 distinct CDR3 sequences, with roughly 16% observed a single time. This specimen belongs to a study of regulatory T cells in long-lasting Graves disease. Time point given: newly diagnosed GD, antithyroid drugs for less than 3 months. The TCR library used RNA extracted from PBMCs. These data also featured in a second study, about T cells in Graves' hyperthyroidism and ophthalmopathy.

Source: peripheral blood mononuclear cells (PBMCs), taken at new diagnosis, from a patient treated with antithyroid drugs. The chain is built from TRBV14 and TRBJ2-5; 9 positions agree with TRBD1. This receptor was obtained from a woman aged 25 to 39 with Graves disease. CDR3 region: CASSQRGQGSETQYF. The CDR3 DNA is TGTGCCAGCAGCCAAAGGGGACAGGGAAGCGAGACCCAGTACTTC. The full variable domain, in which reference TRBV14 and TRBJ2-5 provide the parts outside the CDR3, is EAGVTQFPSHSVIEKGQTVTLRCDPISGHDNLYWYRRVMGKEIKFLLHFVKESKQDESGMPNNRFLAERTGGTYSTLKVQPAELEDSGVYFCASSQRGQGSETQYFGPGTRLLVL.